This T cell receptor (beta chain) was identified during a study of CD8+ T cells in alopecia areata. Study-level information: Patients in the treated group were given tofacitinib by mouth, 5 to 10 mg twice a day. Patients remained on tofacitinib for 6 to 18 months and then went 6 months without it.

Broader study findings: Relative to mice, TCR sharing across patients was less clear, a difference possibly HLA-related.

RNA was extracted and reverse transcribed into cDNA as the sequencing template. Some clones are missing from TCRdb's copy, which holds only in-frame ones; the method was immunoSEQ multiplex PCR. The data show around 140,000 clones, 45% to 60% seen once. A remark on this clone: Antigen unknown.

Researchers gathered lesional scalp punch biopsies and peripheral blood from patients with alopecia areata. The CDR3 runs 16 residues. CDR1 SGDLS and CDR2 YYNGEE come from the germline V gene. J lost 4 bases, V lost 0 bases, and 8 bases had no gene match. This receptor was obtained from a human donor with alopecia areata. This sequence joins TRBV9 and TRBJ2-7; TRBD1 agrees at 9 bases. The sequences come from CD4+ T cells sorted from blood, collected at week 0. This CDR3 reads CASSVAVGQGWYEQYF. CDR3 DNA sequence: TGTGCCAGCAGCGTAGCTGTGGGACAGGGCTGGTACGAGCAGTACTTC.